The clone carrying this T cell receptor beta chain was observed a few times. The antigen remains undetermined. This sample is part of a study of response to subunit inactivated influenza vaccine. Study-wide findings and caveats: Authors suggested that a seasonal influenza vaccination recruits few new T cells each time.

TCRdb re-analysed the RT-PCR reads in MiXCR, keeping a single row per CDR3 protein. Seen here are about 240,000 distinct CDR3 sequences, more than 9% observed once, and the top ten hold 7.8%. V gave up 7 bases and J gave up 4 bases, with 13 bases separating them. This CDR3 region has 13 residues. Germline-derived CDR1 and CDR2 are MDHEN and SYDVKM. The rearrangement links TRBV28 to TRBJ1-2; the D is unclear. The sequencing used non-naive T cells sorted from PBMCs, collected about 14 days before vaccination. This clonotype was obtained from a middle-aged man who received an inactivated influenza vaccine. The CDR3 sequence is CASTYGDPYGYTF. The CDR3 nucleotides read TGTGCCAGCACCTACGGAGACCCCTATGGCTACACCTTC.